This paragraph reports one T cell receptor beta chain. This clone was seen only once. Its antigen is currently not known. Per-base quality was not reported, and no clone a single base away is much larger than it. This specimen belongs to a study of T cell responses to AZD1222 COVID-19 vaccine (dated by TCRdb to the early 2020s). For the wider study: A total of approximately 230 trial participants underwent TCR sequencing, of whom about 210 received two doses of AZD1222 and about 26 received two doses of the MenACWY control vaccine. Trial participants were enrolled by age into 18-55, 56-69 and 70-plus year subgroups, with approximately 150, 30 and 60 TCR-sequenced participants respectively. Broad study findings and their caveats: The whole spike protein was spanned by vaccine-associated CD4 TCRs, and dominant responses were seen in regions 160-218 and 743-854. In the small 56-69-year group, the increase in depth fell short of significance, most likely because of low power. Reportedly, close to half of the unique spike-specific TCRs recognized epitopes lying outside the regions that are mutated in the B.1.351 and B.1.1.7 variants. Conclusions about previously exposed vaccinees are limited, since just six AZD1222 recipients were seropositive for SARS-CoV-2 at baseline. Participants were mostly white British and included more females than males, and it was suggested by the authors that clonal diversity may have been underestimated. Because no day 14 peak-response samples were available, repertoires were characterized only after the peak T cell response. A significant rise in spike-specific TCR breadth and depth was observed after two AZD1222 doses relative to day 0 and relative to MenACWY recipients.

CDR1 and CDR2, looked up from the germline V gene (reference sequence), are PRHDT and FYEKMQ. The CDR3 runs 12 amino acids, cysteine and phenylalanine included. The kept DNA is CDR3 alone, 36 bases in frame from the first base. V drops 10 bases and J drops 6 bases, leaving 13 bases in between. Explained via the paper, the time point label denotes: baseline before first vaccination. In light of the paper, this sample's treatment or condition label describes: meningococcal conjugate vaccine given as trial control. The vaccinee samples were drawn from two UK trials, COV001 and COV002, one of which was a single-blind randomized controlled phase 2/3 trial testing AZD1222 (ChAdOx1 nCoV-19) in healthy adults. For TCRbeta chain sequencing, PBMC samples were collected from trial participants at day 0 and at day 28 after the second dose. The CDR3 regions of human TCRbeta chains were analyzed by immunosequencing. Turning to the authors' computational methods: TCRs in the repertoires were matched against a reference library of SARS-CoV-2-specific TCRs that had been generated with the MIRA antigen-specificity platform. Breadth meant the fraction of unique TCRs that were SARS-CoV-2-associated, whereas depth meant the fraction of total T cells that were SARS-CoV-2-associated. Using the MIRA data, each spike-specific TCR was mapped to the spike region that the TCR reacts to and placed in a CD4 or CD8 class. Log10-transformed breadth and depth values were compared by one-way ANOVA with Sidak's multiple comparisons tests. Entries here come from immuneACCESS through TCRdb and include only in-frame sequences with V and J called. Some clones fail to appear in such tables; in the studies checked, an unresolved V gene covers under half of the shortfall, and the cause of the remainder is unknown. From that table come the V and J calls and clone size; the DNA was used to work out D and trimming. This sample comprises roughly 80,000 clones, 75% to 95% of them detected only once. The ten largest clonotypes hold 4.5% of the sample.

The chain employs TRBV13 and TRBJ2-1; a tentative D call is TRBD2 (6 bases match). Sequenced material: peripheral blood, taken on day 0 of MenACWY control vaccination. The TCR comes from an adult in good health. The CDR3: CATAHGSNEQFF. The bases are TGTGCCACGGCCCACGGGAGCAATGAGCAGTTCTTC.